This TCR beta chain was obtained from a study of blood T cell repertoires in COVID-19. Study-level information: The study drew acute and convalescent COVID-19 samples from the United States, Italy and Spain. PBMCs, B-cell-depleted T cells, or T cells were the source of the cDNA or gDNA that made up the material.

TCRdb's copy holds only in-frame clones and misses some; the assay was immunoSEQ multiplex PCR. Of about 15,000 clones listed, around 73% were seen once; the top ten hold roughly 14%. CDR1 MDHEN and CDR2 SYDVKM come from the germline V gene. The CDR3 extends over 12 amino acids. V lost 6 bases and J lost 11, with 13 bases in between. This sequence joins TRBV28 and TRBJ1-4; weak D call: TRBD1 (5 bases). Sequenced sample: peripheral blood. The clonotype was recovered from a human donor in a cohort sampled during active COVID-19. The CDR3 DNA follows: TGTGCCAGCAGGGCTGAGGGGAGGAAACTGTTTTTT. It is translated as CASRAEGRKLFF.